Listed here are 12 T cell receptor beta chains from one sample, sequenced in a study of T cells in tumors after PD-1 blockade. The table came from immunoSEQ multiplex PCR; TCRdb's copy has only in-frame clones and leaves some out. The sample contains approximately 47,000 clones, 81% of which appear only once. This specimen consisted of PBMCs, obtained before anti-PD-1 treatment. These receptors were taken from a human donor with basal cell carcinoma.

The chain uses TRBV3-1 (or the pseudogene TRBV3-2) and TRBJ2-1; the D is unclear. This CDR3 region has 14 residues. The V and J ends lost 0 bases and 8 bases respectively, with 11 bases between them. The germline CDR1 and CDR2 sequences are LGHDT and YNNKEL (reference sequence). The CDR3: CASSQDRRVYEQFF. Written as DNA, the CDR3 is TGTGCCAGCAGCCAAGATCGAAGGGTCTATGAGCAGTTCTTC.

The chain has TRBV18 and TRBJ2-3; the D gene is possibly TRBD2 (5 bases). The CDR3 sequence is 18 residues long. Trimming removed 2 bases at V and 6 bases at J, with 24 bases between. CDR1 is KGHSH and CDR2 is LQKENI in the germline V gene. CDR3: CASSPIRIRDGGRDTQYF. The DNA of the CDR3 is TGTGCCAGCTCACCAATACGGATAAGGGATGGAGGAAGGGATACGCAGTATTTT. The full variable domain, rest sourced from reference TRBV18 and TRBJ2-3, is NAGVMQNPRHLVRRRGQEARLRCSPMKGHSHVYWYRQLPEEGLKFMVYLQKENIIDESGMPKERFSAEFPKEGPSILRIQQVVRGDSAAYFCASSPIRIRDGGRDTQYFGPGTRLTVL.

This clone was detected once. The CDR3 sequence is CASSPVSIPLPVAKNIQYF. The CDR3 bases are TGCGCCAGCAGCCCTGTCAGTATCCCCCTGCCGGTAGCCAAAAACATTCAGTACTTC. This sequence joins TRBV4-1 and TRBJ2-4; D gene ambiguous. Deletions cut 4 bases from V and 0 bases from J, with 22 bases between. Per germline, CDR1 MGHRA and CDR2 YSYEKL. This CDR3 comprises 19 residues.

The rearrangement uses TRBV5-6 and TRBJ1-1, with 9 bases matching TRBD1. With V trimmed by 4 bases and J by 4 bases, 5 bases remained unmatched. Germline CDR1 reads SGHDT; CDR2 reads YYEEEE. The CDR3 is 14 amino acids. CDR3 region: CASSLGTGSTEAFF. CDR3 DNA: TGTGCCAGCAGCCTCGGGACAGGGAGCACTGAAGCTTTCTTT.

This chain uses TRBV6-1 with TRBJ2-5; tentative D call: TRBD2 (5 bases). The CDR3 is 14 amino acids. Germline CDR1 MNHNS, CDR2 SASEGT. Trimming removed 2 bases at V and 2 bases at J, with 9 bases between. CDR3: CASSERGRQETQYF. The CDR3 coding sequence is TGTGCCAGCAGTGAACGGGGTAGACAAGAGACCCAGTACTTC.

The rearrangement links TRBV3-1 (or the pseudogene TRBV3-2) to TRBJ1-2; D is perhaps TRBD1 (5 bases). Deletions cut 1 base from V and 7 bases from J, with 16 bases between. Germline CDR1 reads LGHDT; CDR2 reads YNNKEL (reference sequence). This CDR3 is 15 amino acids long. CDR3 nucleotide sequence: TGTGCCAGCAGCCAAGCGGGATCCAGGGCAAGTGGCTACACCTTC. Its protein is CASSQAGSRASGYTF.

The chain couples TRBV10-3 to TRBJ2-1, with TRBD2 matching 7 bases. Germline V CDR1 and CDR2: ENHRY, SYGVKD. The CDR3 totals 13 residues. With 8 bases clipped from V and 7 bases from J, the junction kept 8 bases outside the gene matches. The DNA for the CDR3 is TGTGCCATCCGAGCGGGGTTTGGGAATGAGCAGTTCTTC. Its translation: CAIRAGFGNEQFF.

V is TRBV5-1 and J is TRBJ1-5; D call uncertain. The CDR3 extends over 15 amino acids. Between the trimmed V and J ends, which lost 2 bases and 0 bases, there was a span of 9 bases. Per germline, CDR1 SGHRS and CDR2 YFSETQ. The DNA of the CDR3 is TGCGCCAGCAGCTTAGACGGTTTTAGCAATCAGCCCCAGCATTTT. It is translated as CASSLDGFSNQPQHF. Variable domain in full (rest from reference TRBV5-1 and TRBJ1-5): KAGVTQTPRYLIKTRGQQVTLSCSPISGHRSVSWYQQTPGQGLQFLFEYFSETQRNKGNFPGRFSGRQFSNSRSEMNVSTLELGDSALYLCASSLDGFSNQPQHFGDGTRLSIL.

The V call is TRBV15, the J call TRBJ2-5; the D gene is possibly TRBD2 (6 bases). Germline CDR1 LNHNV, CDR2 YYDKDF (reference sequence). Trimming left V 0 bases short and J 5 bases short, with 13 bases between. CDR3 size: 15 residues. CDR3 DNA: TGTGCCACCAGCAGAGATGCGGGTGGGAGGGAGACCCAGTACTTC. It specifies CATSRDAGGRETQYF.

The CDR3 sequence is CASSPIQGGYEQYF. The CDR3 DNA follows: TGTGCCAGCTCACCAATACAGGGGGGCTACGAGCAGTACTTC. The genes are TRBV18 and TRBJ2-7, with TRBD1 matching 8 bases. This CDR3 has 14 residues. Germline loops: CDR1 KGHSH, CDR2 LQKENI. V was pared by 2 bases and J by 3 bases, with 3 bases of the junction left unmatched.

This chain connects TRBV7-8 to TRBJ2-5; TRBD2 might be the D (7 bases). Germline V gives CDR1 SGHVS, CDR2 FQNEAQ. The CDR3 has 13 amino acids. Trimming took 1 base from V and 7 from J, leaving 10 bases between them. CDR3 sequence: CASSLDRGGTQYF. The CDR3 DNA follows: TGTGCCAGCAGCTTAGATAGGGGGGGGACCCAGTACTTC.

V gene TRBV19 combines with J gene TRBJ1-1; D may be TRBD1 (5 bases). CDR3 length: 16 residues. Germline-derived CDR1 and CDR2 are LNHDA and SQIVND (reference sequence). Trimming shortened V by 3 bases and J by 0 bases, and 14 bases separated the two germline ends. Here the CDR3 reads CASSMRAGDLNTEAFF. In DNA, the CDR3 is TGTGCCAGTAGTATGAGGGCGGGGGACTTGAACACTGAAGCTTTCTTT. Based on the CDR3 plus reference TRBV19 and TRBJ1-1, the full variable domain is DGGITQSPKYLFRKEGQNVTLSCEQNLNHDAMYWYRQDPGQGLRLIYYSQIVNDFQKGDIAEGYSVSREKKESFPLTVTSAQKNPTAFYLCASSMRAGDLNTEAFFGQGTRLTVV.